The entry below gives a single T cell receptor beta chain sequence along with its context. Replicate sorted-subset PCRs were loaded with around 210 ng DNA, 29,000 or so T cell genomes. The table came from immunoSEQ multiplex PCR; TCRdb's copy has only in-frame clones and leaves some out. The top ten hold 0.13% to 0.15% of the sample, which has approximately 2.5 million clones, around 90% seen once. The sample is drawn from a study of shared clonotypes between healthy human individuals. Whole-study context: The study drew on a couple of women and three men aged 18 to 49 as donors. Per donor, three plates held CD4 naive cells, three held CD4 memory, two held CD8 naive and one held CD8 memory.

CDR3 length: 15 amino acids. CDR1 is SGDLS, CDR2 YYNGEE, per germline. With 2 bases clipped from V and 5 bases from J, the junction kept 9 bases outside the gene matches. Naive CD4+ cells were CD45RA-selected; the remaining cells were memory. This receptor was obtained from a man in his late teens or twenties in good health. V gene TRBV9 combines with J gene TRBJ2-5; 7 bases agree with TRBD2. Specimen: naive CD4+ T cells sorted from blood. Subset specified: CD45RA+ positively selected. Written as DNA, the CDR3 is TGTGCCAGCAGCGTCCTCGGCGGGAGCGGGGAGACCCAGTACTTC. Encoded protein: CASSVLGGSGETQYF.